Listed below are T cell receptor beta chains from one sample, sequenced in a study of T cell responses to AZD1222 COVID-19 vaccine. Profiling relied on immunoSEQ multiplex PCR, and the TCRdb table lists in-frame clones only, not all of them. The sample lists around 170,000 clones, over 75% seen once, with about 1.6% in the top ten. This sample comprised peripheral blood, obtained on day 0 of AZD1222 vaccination. These receptors were collected from an adult in good health. Each CDR3 is given with its conserved first and last residue. D genes are given only for firm matches. The listing skips clone size in some rows; elsewhere it reads once, few, many or a size class.

J,D,size,V,CDR3,DNA
TRBJ1-1,.,.,TRBV18,CASSPRETVNTEAFF,TGTGCTAGCTCACCACGGGAGACAGTGAACACTGAAGCTTTCTTT
TRBJ2-2,.,.,TRBV5-1,CASSLSWVTGELFF,TGCGCCAGCAGCTTGAGTTGGGTCACCGGGGAGCTGTTTTTT
TRBJ2-2,.,.,TRBV2,CASSDGPHTGELFF,TGTGCCAGCAGTGATGGACCGCACACCGGGGAGCTGTTTTTT
TRBJ1-5,.,.,TRBV28,CASSLNEGLDQPQHF,TGTGCCAGCAGTTTAAACGAGGGGTTGGATCAGCCCCAGCATTTT
TRBJ1-1,.,.,TRBV28,CASSLGFRAFF,TGTGCCAGCAGTTTAGGTTTTAGGGCTTTCTTT
TRBJ1-4,.,.,TRBV2,CASSELSWGRTRDEKLFF,TGTGCCAGCAGTGAATTATCTTGGGGGCGGACTCGTGATGAAAAACTGTTTTTT
TRBJ2-5,TRBD1,.,TRBV2,CASSGTGAETQYF,TGTGCCAGCAGTGGGACAGGGGCGGAGACCCAGTACTTC
TRBJ1-2,.,.,TRBV5-1,CASSLGSGSHLYGYTF,TGCGCCAGCAGCTTAGGATCAGGTTCCCATCTCTATGGCTACACCTTC
TRBJ2-5,TRBD2,once,TRBV29-1,CSGLAGNQETQYF,TGCAGCGGCCTAGCGGGAAACCAAGAGACCCAGTACTTC
TRBJ1-2,TRBD1,once,TRBV19,CASSIPDRVIYGYTF,TGTGCCAGTAGTATCCCGGACAGGGTCATCTATGGCTACACCTTC
TRBJ2-2,TRBD1,.,TRBV7-3,CASSLLEGAHTGELFF,TGTGCCAGCAGCTTACTCGAGGGGGCTCACACCGGGGAGCTGTTTTTT
TRBJ2-3,TRBD1,.,TRBV5-4,CASSPTGAHPDTQYF,TGTGCCAGCAGCCCGACAGGGGCGCACCCAGATACGCAGTATTTT
TRBJ1-6,.,.,TRBV5-1,CASSSLEGNSPLHF,TGCGCCAGCAGCTCCCTAGAGGGGAATTCACCCCTCCACTTT
TRBJ2-1,TRBD2,.,TRBV4-1,CASSPTSGRALYNEQFF,TGCGCCAGCAGCCCGACTAGCGGGAGGGCACTCTACAATGAGCAGTTCTTC
TRBJ2-3,.,.,TRBV10-3,CAISRTVGGKTDTQYF,TGTGCCATCAGCCGTACGGTGGGGGGAAAGACAGATACGCAGTATTTT
TRBJ1-2,.,.,TRBV25-1,CASSGEGYGYTF,TGTGCCAGTTCAGGGGAGGGCTATGGCTACACCTTC
TRBJ1-5,.,.,TRBV2,CASSPVDRSSNQPQHF,TGTGCCAGCAGTCCGGTGGACAGAAGTAGCAATCAGCCCCAGCATTTT
TRBJ2-7,TRBD1,.,TRBV28,CASSLRQGAYEQYF,TGTGCCAGCAGTCTAAGACAGGGGGCCTACGAGCAGTACTTC
TRBJ2-6,.,.,TRBV13,CASSLARVPGANVLTF,TGTGCCAGCAGCTTAGCCCGCGTACCTGGGGCCAACGTCCTGACTTTC
TRBJ1-5,.,.,TRBV6-5,CASSRFDSGNQPQHF,TGTGCCAGCAGCCGATTCGACAGTGGCAATCAGCCCCAGCATTTT
TRBJ1-2,TRBD1,.,TRBV11-2,CASSRGTEYGYTF,TGTGCCAGCAGCCGCGGGACAGAGTATGGCTACACCTTC
TRBJ2-6,.,.,TRBV9,CASSFLSGANVLTF,TGTGCCAGCAGCTTCCTTTCTGGGGCCAACGTCCTGACTTTC
TRBJ2-2,.,.,TRBV2,CASSDPGRRNTGELFF,TGTGCCAGCAGTGACCCGGGGAGGAGGAACACCGGGGAGCTGTTTTTT
TRBJ1-5,.,.,TRBV2,CASSETVYSNQPQHF,TGTGCCAGCAGCGAGACAGTCTATAGCAATCAGCCCCAGCATTTT
TRBJ1-1,.,.,TRBV3-1/TRBV3-2,CASSQGGSTEAFF,TGTGCCAGCAGCCAAGGAGGGAGCACTGAAGCTTTCTTT
TRBJ1-1,.,.,TRBV28,CASSYVGAPVGEAFF,TGTGCCAGCAGTTACGTTGGGGCGCCGGTCGGCGAAGCTTTCTTT